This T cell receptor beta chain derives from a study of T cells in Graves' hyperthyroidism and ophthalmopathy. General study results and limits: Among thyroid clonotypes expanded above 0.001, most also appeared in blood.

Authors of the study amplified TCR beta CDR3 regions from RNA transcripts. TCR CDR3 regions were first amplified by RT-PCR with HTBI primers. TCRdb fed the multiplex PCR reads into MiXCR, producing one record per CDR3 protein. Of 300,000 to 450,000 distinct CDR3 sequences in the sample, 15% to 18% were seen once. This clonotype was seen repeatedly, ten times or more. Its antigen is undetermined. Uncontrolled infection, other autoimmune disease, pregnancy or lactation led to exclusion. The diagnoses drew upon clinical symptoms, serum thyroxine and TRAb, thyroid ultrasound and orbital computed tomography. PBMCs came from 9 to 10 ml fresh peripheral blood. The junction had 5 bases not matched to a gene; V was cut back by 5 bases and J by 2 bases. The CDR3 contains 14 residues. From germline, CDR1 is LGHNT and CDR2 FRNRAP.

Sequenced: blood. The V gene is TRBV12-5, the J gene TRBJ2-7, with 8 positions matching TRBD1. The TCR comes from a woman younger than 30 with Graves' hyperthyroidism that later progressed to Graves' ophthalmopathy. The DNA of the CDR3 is TGTGCTAGTGGTCCCGGGACAGGTCCCTACGAGCAGTACTTC. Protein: CASGPGTGPYEQYF.